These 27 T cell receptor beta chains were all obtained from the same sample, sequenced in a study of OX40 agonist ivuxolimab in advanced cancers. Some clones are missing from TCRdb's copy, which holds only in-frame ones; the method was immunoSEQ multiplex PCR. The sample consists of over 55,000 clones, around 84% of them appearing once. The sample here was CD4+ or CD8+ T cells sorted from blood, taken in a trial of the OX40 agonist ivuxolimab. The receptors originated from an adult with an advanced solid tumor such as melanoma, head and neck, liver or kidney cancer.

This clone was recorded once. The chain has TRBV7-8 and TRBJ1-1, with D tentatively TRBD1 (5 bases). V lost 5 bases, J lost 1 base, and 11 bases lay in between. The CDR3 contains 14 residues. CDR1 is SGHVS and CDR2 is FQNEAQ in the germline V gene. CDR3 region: CASSQNTGNTEAFF. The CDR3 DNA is TGTGCCAGCAGCCAGAACACAGGGAACACTGAAGCTTTCTTT.

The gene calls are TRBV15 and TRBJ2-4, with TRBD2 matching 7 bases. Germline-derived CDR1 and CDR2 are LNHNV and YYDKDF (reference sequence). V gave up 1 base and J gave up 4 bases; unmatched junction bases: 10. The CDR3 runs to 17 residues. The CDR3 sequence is CATSRGGREMIKNIQYF. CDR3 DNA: TGTGCCACCAGCAGAGGCGGGCGGGAGATGATTAAAAACATTCAGTACTTC.

The CDR3 here is CASSYSGQDGYTF. CDR3 in DNA: TGTGCCAGCAGTTACTCGGGGCAGGATGGCTACACCTTC. J is TRBJ1-2 and V is TRBV6-5, with a weak D call TRBD1 (5 bases). There are 13 residues in the CDR3. The V gene's germline CDR1 is MNHEY and CDR2 SVGAGI. Trimming took off 0 bases at V and 6 bases at J, with 8 bases between the two ends.

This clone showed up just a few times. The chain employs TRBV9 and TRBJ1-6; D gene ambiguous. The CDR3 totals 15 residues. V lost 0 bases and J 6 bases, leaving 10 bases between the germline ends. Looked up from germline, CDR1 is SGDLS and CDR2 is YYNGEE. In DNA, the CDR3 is TGTGCCAGCAGCGTAGCTACTGGAGGTAATTCACCCCTCCACTTT. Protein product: CASSVATGGNSPLHF.

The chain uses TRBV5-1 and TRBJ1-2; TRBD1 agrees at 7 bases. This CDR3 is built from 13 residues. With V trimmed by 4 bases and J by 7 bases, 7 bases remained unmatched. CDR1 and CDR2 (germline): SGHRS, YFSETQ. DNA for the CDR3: TGCGCCAGCAGCGGAGGGGGCGCAGGTGGCTACACCTTC. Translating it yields CASSGGGAGGYTF.

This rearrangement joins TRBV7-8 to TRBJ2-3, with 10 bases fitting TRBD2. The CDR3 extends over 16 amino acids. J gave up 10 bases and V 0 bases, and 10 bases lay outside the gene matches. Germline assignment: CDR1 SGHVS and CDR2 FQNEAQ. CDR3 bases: TGTGCCAGCAGCTTAGCGTCTAGCGGGGGAGCCGGCCCGCAGTATTTT. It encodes CASSLASSGGAGPQYF.

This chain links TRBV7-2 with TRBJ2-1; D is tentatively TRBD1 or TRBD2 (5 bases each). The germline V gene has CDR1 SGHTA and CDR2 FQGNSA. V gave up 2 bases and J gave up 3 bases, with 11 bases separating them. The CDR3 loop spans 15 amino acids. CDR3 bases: TGTGCCAGCAGCTTAAGCGGACAATACTACAATGAGCAGTTCTTC. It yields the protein CASSLSGQYYNEQFF.

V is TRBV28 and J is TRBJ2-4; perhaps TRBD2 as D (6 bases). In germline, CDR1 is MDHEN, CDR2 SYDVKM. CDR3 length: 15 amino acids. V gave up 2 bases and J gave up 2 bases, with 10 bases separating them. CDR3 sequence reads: CASSLRGIPKNIQYF. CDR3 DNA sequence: TGTGCCAGCAGTTTACGGGGGATTCCCAAAAACATTCAGTACTTC.

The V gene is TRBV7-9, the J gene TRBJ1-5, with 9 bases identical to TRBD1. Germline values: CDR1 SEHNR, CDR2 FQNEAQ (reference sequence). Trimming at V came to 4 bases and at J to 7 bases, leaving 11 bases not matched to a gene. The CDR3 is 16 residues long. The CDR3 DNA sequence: TGTGCCAGCAGCTCCACAGGGGGCCCTTGGGGGCAGCCCCAGCATTTT. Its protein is CASSSTGGPWGQPQHF.

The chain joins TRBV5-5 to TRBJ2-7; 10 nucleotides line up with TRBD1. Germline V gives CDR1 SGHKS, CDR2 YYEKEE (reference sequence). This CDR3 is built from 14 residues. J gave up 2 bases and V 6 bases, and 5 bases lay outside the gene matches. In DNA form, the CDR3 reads TGTGCCAGCACCCCCGGGACAGGGGCCTACGAGCAGTACTTC. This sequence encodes CASTPGTGAYEQYF.

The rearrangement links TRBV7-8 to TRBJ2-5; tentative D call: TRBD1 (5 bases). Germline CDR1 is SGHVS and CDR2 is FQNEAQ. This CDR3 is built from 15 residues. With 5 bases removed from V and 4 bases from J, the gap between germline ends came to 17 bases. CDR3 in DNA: TGTGCCAGCAGCAGAATGCAGGGAAATGGAGAGACCCAGTACTTC. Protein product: CASSRMQGNGETQYF.

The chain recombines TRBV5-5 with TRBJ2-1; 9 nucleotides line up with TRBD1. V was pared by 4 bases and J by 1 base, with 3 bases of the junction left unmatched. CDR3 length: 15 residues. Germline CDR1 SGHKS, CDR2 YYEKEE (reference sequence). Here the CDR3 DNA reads TGTGCCAGCAGCCTGGGGACAGGGTCCTACAATGAGCAGTTCTTC. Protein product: CASSLGTGSYNEQFF.

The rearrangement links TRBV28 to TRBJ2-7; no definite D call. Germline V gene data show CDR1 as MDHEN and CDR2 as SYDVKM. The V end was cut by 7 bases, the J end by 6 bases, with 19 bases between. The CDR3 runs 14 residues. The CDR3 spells CASTSKPLSGEQYF. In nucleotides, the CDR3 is TGTGCCAGCACCTCAAAGCCCCTGTCGGGCGAGCAGTACTTC.

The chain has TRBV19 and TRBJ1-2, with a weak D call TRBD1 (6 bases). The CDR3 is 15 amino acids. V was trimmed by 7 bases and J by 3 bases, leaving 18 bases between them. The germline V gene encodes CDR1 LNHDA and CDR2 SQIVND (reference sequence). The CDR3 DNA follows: TGTGCCAGTACCCTCGGACAGCCTGGGGACTATGGCTACACCTTC. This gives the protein CASTLGQPGDYGYTF.

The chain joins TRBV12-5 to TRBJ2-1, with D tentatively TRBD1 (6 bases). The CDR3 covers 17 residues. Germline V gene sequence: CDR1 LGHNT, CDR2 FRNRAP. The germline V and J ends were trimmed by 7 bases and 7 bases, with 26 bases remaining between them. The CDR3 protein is CASAVAAGTRRRNEQFF. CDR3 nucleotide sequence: TGTGCTAGTGCGGTCGCAGCCGGGACACGTAGGAGAAATGAGCAGTTCTTC.

The CDR3 DNA sequence: TGTGCCAGCAGCGTAGACTTCGGGACTAGCGGGGGGTACCAAGAGACCCAGTACTTC. Residues: CASSVDFGTSGGYQETQYF. V and J are TRBV9 and TRBJ2-5, with TRBD2 matching 15 bases. The CDR3 extends over 19 amino acids. V lost 0 bases and J lost 0; bases outside the gene matches: 6. CDR1 SGDLS and CDR2 YYNGEE come from the germline V gene.

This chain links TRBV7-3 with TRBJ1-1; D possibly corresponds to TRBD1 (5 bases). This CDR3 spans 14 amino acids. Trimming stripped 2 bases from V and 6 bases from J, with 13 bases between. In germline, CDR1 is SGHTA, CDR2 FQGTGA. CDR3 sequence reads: CASSLARDSAEAFF. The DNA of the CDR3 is TGTGCCAGCAGCTTAGCCCGAGACAGTGCTGAAGCTTTCTTT.

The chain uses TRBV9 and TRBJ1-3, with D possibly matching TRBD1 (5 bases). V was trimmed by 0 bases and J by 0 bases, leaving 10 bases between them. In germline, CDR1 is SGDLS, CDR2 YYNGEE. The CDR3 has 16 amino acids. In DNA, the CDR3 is TGTGCCAGCAGCGTAGGGGGACGCGACTCTGGAAACACCATATATTTT. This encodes CASSVGGRDSGNTIYF.

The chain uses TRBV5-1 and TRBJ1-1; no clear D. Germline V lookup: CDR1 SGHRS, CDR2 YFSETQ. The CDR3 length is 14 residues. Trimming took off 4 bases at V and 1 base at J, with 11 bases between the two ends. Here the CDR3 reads CASSPGPGNTEAFF. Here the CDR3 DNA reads TGCGCCAGCAGCCCCGGGCCGGGGAACACTGAAGCTTTCTTT.

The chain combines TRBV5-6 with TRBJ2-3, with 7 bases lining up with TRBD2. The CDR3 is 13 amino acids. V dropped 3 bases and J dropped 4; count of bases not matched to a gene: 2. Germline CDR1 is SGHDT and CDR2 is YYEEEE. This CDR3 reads CASSWGGADTQYF. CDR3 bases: TGTGCCAGCAGCTGGGGGGGTGCAGATACGCAGTATTTT.

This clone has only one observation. CDR3: CAISGTASDSAARNEQFF. In DNA, the CDR3 is TGTGCCATCAGTGGCACCGCATCCGACAGCGCGGCTCGCAATGAGCAGTTCTTC. The chain employs TRBV10-3 and TRBJ2-1; possibly TRBD1 for D (5 bases). Germline values: CDR1 ENHRY, CDR2 SYGVKD. Deletions cut 4 bases from V and 6 bases from J, with 25 bases between. The CDR3 sequence is 18 residues long.

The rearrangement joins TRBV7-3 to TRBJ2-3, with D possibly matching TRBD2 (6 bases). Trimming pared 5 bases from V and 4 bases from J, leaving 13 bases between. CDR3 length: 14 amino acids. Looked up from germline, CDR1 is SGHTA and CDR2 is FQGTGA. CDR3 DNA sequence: TGTGCCAGCAGCCAAGAGTGGGGGGCAGATACGCAGTATTTT. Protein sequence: CASSQEWGADTQYF.

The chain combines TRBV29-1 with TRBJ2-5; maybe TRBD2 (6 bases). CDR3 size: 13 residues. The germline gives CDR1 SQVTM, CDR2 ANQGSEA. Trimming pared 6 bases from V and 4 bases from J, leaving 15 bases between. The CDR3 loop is CSVSGTGGETQYF. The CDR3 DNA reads TGCAGCGTCTCCGGGACTGGGGGAGAGACCCAGTACTTC.

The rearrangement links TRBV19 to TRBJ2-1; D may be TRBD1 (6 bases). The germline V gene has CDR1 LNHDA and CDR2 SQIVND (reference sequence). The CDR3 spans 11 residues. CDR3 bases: TGTGGGACAGAAAACTACAATGAGCAGTTCTTC. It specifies CGTENYNEQFF.

The CDR3 DNA follows: TGTGCCAGCAGCATCCAGGGCGGGGGGTCTGAAGCTTTCTTT. Translation: CASSIQGGGSEAFF. The chain couples TRBV6-5 to TRBJ1-1; weak D call: TRBD1 (5 bases). Per the germline V gene, CDR1 is MNHEY and CDR2 is SVGAGI. The V end lost 6 bases, the J end lost 6 bases, and 17 bases lay between the germline ends. This CDR3 has 14 amino acids.

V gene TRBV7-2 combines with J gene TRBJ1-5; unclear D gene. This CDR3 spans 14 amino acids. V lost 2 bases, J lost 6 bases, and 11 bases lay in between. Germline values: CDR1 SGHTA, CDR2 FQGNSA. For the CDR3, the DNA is TGTGCCAGCAGCTTATTTACCAGGTTTCAGCCCCAGCATTTT. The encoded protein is CASSLFTRFQPQHF.

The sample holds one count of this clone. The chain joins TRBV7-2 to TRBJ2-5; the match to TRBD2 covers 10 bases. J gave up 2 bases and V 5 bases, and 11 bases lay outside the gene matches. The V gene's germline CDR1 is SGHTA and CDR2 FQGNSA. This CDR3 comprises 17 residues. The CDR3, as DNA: TGTGCCAGCAGCCCGCTTCTAGCGGGGGCCGTACAAGAGACCCAGTACTTC. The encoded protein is CASSPLLAGAVQETQYF.